This T cell receptor (beta chain) was documented in a study of T-cell reconstitution after alpha-beta-depleted transplantation in children. Findings and caveats of the study: Reportedly, roughly two months post-transplant, alpha-beta T cells arose from several hundred expanded graft clones. Diversity of TCRbeta at day 60 was high in some patients, arising from surviving recipient T cells and thymic progenitors. Newly generated T cells supplied most T-cell counts and diversity one year post-transplant.

This sample's TCRbeta library carried unique molecular identifier barcodes. TCRdb re-analysed the PCR reads in MiXCR, keeping a single row per CDR3 protein. The sample consists of around 200,000 distinct CDR3 sequences, around 9.9% of them appearing once. This clonotype was seen many times. No antigen is known for it. In germline, CDR1 is SGDLS, CDR2 YYNGEE. Trimming removed 1 base at V and 2 bases at J, with 9 bases between. The CDR3 is 14 amino acids. The starting material was PBMCs, obtained before TCRalphabeta/CD19-depleted stem cell transplant. The V call is TRBV9, the J call TRBJ2-5; D is undetermined. This receptor was identified in a child under two years old with acute myeloid leukemia, due to receive a stem cell transplant. The CDR3 spells CASSVSPGQETQYF. CDR3 coding DNA: TGTGCCAGCAGCGTATCACCAGGACAAGAGACCCAGTACTTC.